These 11 T cell receptor beta chains originate from one sample sequenced in a study of blood T cell repertoires in COVID-19. Libraries were prepared by immunoSEQ multiplex PCR; TCRdb keeps only in-frame clonotypes and omits some of them. The top ten hold more than 8% of the sample, which has over 200,000 clones, over 70% seen once. Material: peripheral blood. These receptor sequences come from a woman aged 45-59 years with acute or convalescent COVID-19.

This chain connects TRBV10-3 to TRBJ2-1; 12 bases align to TRBD1. The CDR3 is 15 residues long. Losses at the gene ends were 4 bases for V and 8 bases for J; bases not matched to a gene: 6. The germline V gene encodes CDR1 ENHRY and CDR2 SYGVKD. The CDR3 DNA reads as TGTGCCATCAGTGTCGGGACAGGGGGCTTAGATGAGCAGTTCTTC. Translating gives CAISVGTGGLDEQFF.

The rearrangement joins TRBV18 to TRBJ2-1; 7 nucleotides line up with TRBD2. The J segment lost 1 base and the V segment lost 8 bases, leaving 11 bases of the junction unmatched. Germline V lookup: CDR1 KGHSH, CDR2 LQKENI. This CDR3 region has 16 residues. CDR3 DNA: TGTGCCAGCGGGTCCGCGGGAGTAAGGTCCTACAATGAGCAGTTCTTC. Amino acids: CASGSAGVRSYNEQFF.

The rearrangement uses TRBV5-4 and TRBJ2-7, with D tentatively TRBD1 (6 bases). The length of the CDR3 is 14 residues. The V gene's germline CDR1 is SGHNT and CDR2 YYREEE (reference sequence). V lost 4 bases and J lost 2, with 13 bases in between. This chain's CDR3 is CASSKGHATYEQYF. In nucleotides, the CDR3 is TGTGCCAGCAGCAAGGGACATGCTACCTACGAGCAGTACTTC.

The rearrangement uses TRBV20-1 and TRBJ2-1; maybe TRBD1 (5 bases). CDR1 is DFQATT and CDR2 is SNEGSKA in the germline V gene (reference sequence). CDR3 length equals 16 residues. V was cut by 6 bases and J by 7 bases, with 25 bases left in between. CDR3 residues: CSASRSRQTPGNEQFF. CDR3 bases: TGCAGTGCCAGTCGGTCCAGACAGACCCCTGGGAATGAGCAGTTCTTC.

The chain uses TRBV10-3 and TRBJ1-1; 8 bases are shared with TRBD1. The CDR3 contains 14 residues. Germline V gives CDR1 ENHRY, CDR2 SYGVKD. Trimming at V came to 5 bases and at J to 1 base, leaving 3 bases not matched to a gene. The CDR3 loop reads CAISRQGTNTEAFF. The CDR3 nucleotides are TGTGCCATCAGTAGACAGGGGACGAACACTGAAGCTTTCTTT.

J is TRBJ2-1 and V is TRBV11-2, with TRBD2 matching 11 bases. The J segment lost 3 bases and the V segment lost 5 bases, leaving 3 bases of the junction unmatched. CDR3 size: 15 residues. CDR1 is SGHAT, CDR2 FQNNGV, per germline. In DNA form, the CDR3 reads TGTGCCAGCAGCCAACTAGCGGGAGTCTACAATGAGCAGTTCTTC. Protein product: CASSQLAGVYNEQFF. Complete variable domain (other parts from reference TRBV11-2 and TRBJ2-1): EAGVAQSPRYKIIEKRQSVAFWCNPISGHATLYWYQQILGQGPKLLIQFQNNGVVDDSQLPKDRFSAERLKGVDSTLKIQPAKLEDSAVYLCASSQLAGVYNEQFFGPGTRLTVL.

The rearrangement links TRBV28 to TRBJ2-3; 16 nucleotides agree with TRBD2. Germline CDR1 MDHEN, CDR2 SYDVKM. Trimming cost V 6 bases and J 4 bases; bases outside gene matches: 4. The CDR3 covers 16 residues. The DNA for the CDR3 is TGTGCCAGCAGCCGGGGACTAGCGGGAGGGCCAGATACGCAGTATTTT. This sequence encodes CASSRGLAGGPDTQYF.

In DNA form, the CDR3 reads TGTGCCAGCAGTTTCAACCGGCGGGGTTACAATGAGCAGTTCTTC. This gives the protein CASSFNRRGYNEQFF. The V call is TRBV28, the J call TRBJ2-1, with a tentative D call TRBD2 (6 bases). Germline values: CDR1 MDHEN, CDR2 SYDVKM. Trimming removed 3 bases from V and 4 bases from J, with 13 bases in between. This CDR3 spans 15 amino acids.

This clone was seen only a few times. The sample holds other DNA sequences that translate to the same CDR3. The chain uses TRBV6-5 and TRBJ1-5, with a possible D match to TRBD1 (5 bases). CDR1 and CDR2 from the germline V gene are MNHEY and SVGAGI. The length of the CDR3 is 13 residues. With 7 bases removed from V and 4 bases from J, the gap between germline ends came to 11 bases. CDR3 residues: CASTRGGNQPQHF. DNA of the CDR3: TGTGCCAGCACCCGGGGGGGAAATCAGCCCCAGCATTTT.

The count of this clone is one. This chain joins TRBV18 and TRBJ1-1; 7 nucleotides agree with TRBD1. This CDR3 has 12 residues. CDR1 and CDR2 from the germline V gene are KGHSH and LQKENI. The V gene end was trimmed by 4 bases and the J gene end by 8 bases; junction bases not matched to a gene: 4. The CDR3 sequence is CASSQTTGEAFF. CDR3 bases: TGTGCCAGCTCACAGACGACAGGGGAAGCTTTCTTT. The full variable domain, its missing parts supplied by reference TRBV18 and TRBJ1-1, is NAGVMQNPRHLVRRRGQEARLRCSPMKGHSHVYWYRQLPEEGLKFMVYLQKENIIDESGMPKERFSAEFPKEGPSILRIQQVVRGDSAAYFCASSQTTGEAFFGQGTRLTVV.

V is TRBV29-1 and J is TRBJ1-4; TRBD1 matches 8 bases. CDR3 length: 14 residues. Germline assignment: CDR1 SQVTM and CDR2 ANQGSEA. The V and J ends lost 6 bases and 6 bases, in that order; junction bases with no gene match: 9. The CDR3 here is CSVIGQGGDEKLFF. In DNA form, the CDR3 reads TGCAGCGTGATAGGACAGGGAGGAGATGAAAAACTGTTTTTT. Using reference TRBV29-1 and TRBJ1-4 for the parts outside the CDR3, the full variable domain is SAVISQKPSRDICQRGTSLTIQCQVDSQVTMMFWYRQQPGQSLTLIATANQGSEATYESGFVIDKFPISRPNLTFSTLTVSNMSPEDSSIYLCSVIGQGGDEKLFFGSGTQLSVL.